This record covers a single TCR beta chain. Its antigen is as yet unknown. TCRdb used MiXCR to reprocess the RT-PCR reads, holding one entry per CDR3 protein. The sample holds under 500,000 distinct CDR3 sequences, 9.5% to 12% seen once. CDR3 length: 14 residues. CDR1 is SGHDN, CDR2 FVKESK, per germline. Trimming pared 0 bases from V and 3 bases from J, leaving 6 bases between. These data come from a study of response to subunit inactivated influenza vaccine. Regarding the study as a whole: The authors proposed limited new T cell recruitment per seasonal influenza vaccination.

The chain couples TRBV14 to TRBJ2-1; no reliable D call. This sample comprised PBMCs from blood, obtained 40 to 50 days after vaccination. The receptor was isolated from a man aged 45-60 years who received an inactivated influenza vaccine. CDR3 bases: TGTGCCAGCAGCCAAGAATATATCTACAATGAGCAGTTCTTC. Amino acids: CASSQEYIYNEQFF.